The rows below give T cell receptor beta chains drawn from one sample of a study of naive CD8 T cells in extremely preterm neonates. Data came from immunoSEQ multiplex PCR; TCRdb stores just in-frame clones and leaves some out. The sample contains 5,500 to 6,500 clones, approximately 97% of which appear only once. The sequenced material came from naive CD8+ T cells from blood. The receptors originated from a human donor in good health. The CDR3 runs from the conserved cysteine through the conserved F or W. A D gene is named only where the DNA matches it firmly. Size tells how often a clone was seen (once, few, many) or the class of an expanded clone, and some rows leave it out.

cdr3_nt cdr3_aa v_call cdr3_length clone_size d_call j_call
TGTGCCAGCAGCTTGACAGGGTACGACGTTAATGAAAAACTGTTTTTT CASSLTGYDVNEKLFF TRBV7-9 16 - TRBD1 TRBJ1-4
TGCGCCAGCAGCCAAGAAATCGGGACAGGGGGGACTGAAGCTTTCTTT CASSQEIGTGGTEAFF TRBV4-3 16 once TRBD1 TRBJ1-1
TGTGCCAGCAGCCCCCCGGGACAGGTCATTTTTGAGCAGTTCTTC CASSPPGQVIFEQFF TRBV5-5 15 - TRBD1 TRBJ2-1
TGTGCCAGCGCTCTTAGCTCTGGAAACACCATATATTTT CASALSSGNTIYF TRBV6-5 13 - - TRBJ1-3
TGTGCCAGTAGTACAGGGACAGGGTTTGATGGCTACACCTTC CASSTGTGFDGYTF TRBV19 14 - TRBD1 TRBJ1-2
TGTGCCAGCAGCGGGGACAGGGTACAAGATCAGCCCCAGCATTTT CASSGDRVQDQPQHF TRBV7-9 15 few TRBD1 TRBJ1-5
TGTGCCAGCAGTTTAACGGGCAGGGCCGAGCAGTACTTC CASSLTGRAEQYF TRBV27 13 - - TRBJ2-7
TGTGCCAGCAGCTGGCAGCGGGTCCCCTACAATGAGCAGTTCTTC CASSWQRVPYNEQFF TRBV11-2 15 - - TRBJ2-1
TGTGCCAGCAGCTTCAGCGGGGGGTCGGGGACCCAGTACTTC CASSFSGGSGTQYF TRBV11-3 14 - TRBD2 TRBJ2-5
TGTGCCAGCAGCGTAGGACAGAGCTACGAGCAGTACTTC CASSVGQSYEQYF TRBV9 13 - - TRBJ2-7
TGTGCCAGCAGTGACCACATGGTGGTCGAGCAGTACTTC CASSDHMVVEQYF TRBV25-1 13 once - TRBJ2-7
TGTGCCAGCAAGCTAATCTGGGGCAGTCAAGGTGATACGCAGTATTTT CASKLIWGSQGDTQYF TRBV19 16 - - TRBJ2-3
TGTGCCAGCAGTCACCCTCGACAGGGGGTCTCAAGCGGGGAATTCTACAATGAGCAGTTCTTC CASSHPRQGVSSGEFYNEQFF TRBV2 21 - TRBD1 TRBJ2-1
TGTGCCAGCAGCTTAAGCCGGGGGGGCGGTGGGACCCAGTACTTC CASSLSRGGGGTQYF TRBV7-8 15 - TRBD2 TRBJ2-5
TGTGCCAGCAGCGTCTGGGCGGGAAACACAGATACGCAGTATTTT CASSVWAGNTDTQYF TRBV9 15 - - TRBJ2-3
TGTGCCAGCAGGGGCTTAACCGGGGAGCTGTTTTTT CASRGLTGELFF TRBV7-3 12 - - TRBJ2-2
TGCAGCGCCGGGGGGACAGGGGAGCAGTACTTC CSAGGTGEQYF TRBV29-1 11 - TRBD1 TRBJ2-7
TGTGCCAGCAGTGAAGATTTTATGACAGAGAACACCGGGGAGCTGTTTTTT CASSEDFMTENTGELFF TRBV6-1 17 - - TRBJ2-2
TGTGCCAGCAGCTTAGAGGGGGAGGGGCTTGAAGAGACCCAGTACTTC CASSLEGEGLEETQYF TRBV7-6 16 - - TRBJ2-5
TGTGCCAGCAGCGCCACAGGAACCCTCAATGAAGCTTTCTTT CASSATGTLNEAFF TRBV6-5 14 once - TRBJ1-1
TGCAGCGTTGTAGTGATAGCCAAAAACATTCAGTACTTC CSVVVIAKNIQYF TRBV29-1 13 - - TRBJ2-4
TGTGCCAGCAGCGTAGATGAGCCCCCACCCCTCCACTTT CASSVDEPPPLHF TRBV9 13 - - TRBJ1-6
TGCGCCAGCAGCCCCCTGGGCAGCGGAGGGACCTATGGCTACACCTTC CASSPLGSGGTYGYTF TRBV4-1 16 - - TRBJ1-2
TGTGCCAGCGGCCCCAGGACAGGGAAAACCGGGGAGCTGTTTTTT CASGPRTGKTGELFF TRBV2 15 - TRBD1 TRBJ2-2
TGTGCCAGCATGGCGGGGTTAGCCAAAAACATTCAGTACTTC CASMAGLAKNIQYF TRBV28 14 - - TRBJ2-4
TGTGCCAGCAGCTTGACGGTAAGCTCCTACAATGAGCAGTTCTTC CASSLTVSSYNEQFF TRBV5-4 15 once - TRBJ2-1
TGCGCCAGCAGCCTGGGGACCGGGACTAGCGACAATGAGCAGTTCTTC CASSLGTGTSDNEQFF TRBV4-3 16 - TRBD2 TRBJ2-1
TGTGCCAGCAGTTGGACCGGGACAGGGAGAAATCAGCCCCAGCATTTT CASSWTGTGRNQPQHF TRBV27 16 few TRBD1 TRBJ1-5
TGTGCTAGTGGTCCCAGGGCAGGTAGACCTTACGAGCAGTACTTC CASGPRAGRPYEQYF TRBV12-5 15 - - TRBJ2-7
TGTGCCAGTAGTATGCTAAGAGAAGACAGCGCCAATCTCTATGGCTACACCTTC CASSMLREDSANLYGYTF TRBV19 18 - - TRBJ1-2
TGCGCCAGCAGTGAGGGGACAGGGTGGGACACTGAAGCTTTCTTT CASSEGTGWDTEAFF TRBV10-1 15 - TRBD1 TRBJ1-1
TGTGCCAGCGGGCCCAGGACAGGAGGTCCCCGGCCCCAGCATTTT CASGPRTGGPRPQHF TRBV6-6 15 few TRBD1 TRBJ1-5
TGTGCCAGCAGCTCTGACAGGGGAAGCACTGAAGCTTTCTTT CASSSDRGSTEAFF TRBV13 14 - TRBD1 TRBJ1-1
TGCGCCAGCAGTGACCCCTCGGCTCGGGGGTCCGACGGAAACACCATATATTTT CASSDPSARGSDGNTIYF TRBV10-1 18 - - TRBJ1-3
TGCGCCAGCAGTGAGACTGGACAGCCCCTGAACACTGAAGCTTTCTTT CASSETGQPLNTEAFF TRBV10-2 16 - - TRBJ1-1
TGTGCCATCAGTGAGTCAGCAAGCAATCAGCCCCAGCATTTT CAISESASNQPQHF TRBV10-3 14 - - TRBJ1-5
TGTGCCAGCAGCTTACCCGGGGGGGCCTGGGATGAGCAGTTCTTC CASSLPGGAWDEQFF TRBV7-8 15 - TRBD2 TRBJ2-1
TGTGCCATCCCCTCCTCAGGGGGCGCGAATGGCTACACCTTC CAIPSSGGANGYTF TRBV10-3 14 - TRBD1 TRBJ1-2
TGTGCCAGCAGCTTCGGGGGGGCCCCCACTGAGCAGTTCTTC CASSFGGAPTEQFF TRBV11-2 14 - TRBD2 TRBJ2-1
TGTGCCAGCAGTGAGGGAGGAAACACTGAAGCTTTCTTT CASSEGGNTEAFF TRBV2 13 - - TRBJ1-1
TGCGCCAGCAGCTTTACTAGCGGGATGAACACCGGGGAGCTGTTTTTT CASSFTSGMNTGELFF TRBV5-1 16 once TRBD2 TRBJ2-2
TGCGCCAGCAGTGATGGGGACACTGGCACAGATACGCAGTATTTT CASSDGDTGTDTQYF TRBV10-1 15 - - TRBJ2-3
TGCGCCAGCAGCTACAGACAGTCGAACACTGAAGCTTTCTTT CASSYRQSNTEAFF TRBV5-1 14 - - TRBJ1-1
TGCGCCAGCAGCCCCCGGACAGGGCAGGGCTACACCTTC CASSPRTGQGYTF TRBV4-3 13 - TRBD1 TRBJ1-2
TGTGCCAGCAGCCCATTGACAGGGGGCACAGATACGCAGTATTTT CASSPLTGGTDTQYF TRBV14 15 - TRBD1 TRBJ2-3
TGTGCCAGCTCACCACTTGCGGGGGGTGCCTACGAGCAGTACTTC CASSPLAGGAYEQYF TRBV18 15 - TRBD2 TRBJ2-7